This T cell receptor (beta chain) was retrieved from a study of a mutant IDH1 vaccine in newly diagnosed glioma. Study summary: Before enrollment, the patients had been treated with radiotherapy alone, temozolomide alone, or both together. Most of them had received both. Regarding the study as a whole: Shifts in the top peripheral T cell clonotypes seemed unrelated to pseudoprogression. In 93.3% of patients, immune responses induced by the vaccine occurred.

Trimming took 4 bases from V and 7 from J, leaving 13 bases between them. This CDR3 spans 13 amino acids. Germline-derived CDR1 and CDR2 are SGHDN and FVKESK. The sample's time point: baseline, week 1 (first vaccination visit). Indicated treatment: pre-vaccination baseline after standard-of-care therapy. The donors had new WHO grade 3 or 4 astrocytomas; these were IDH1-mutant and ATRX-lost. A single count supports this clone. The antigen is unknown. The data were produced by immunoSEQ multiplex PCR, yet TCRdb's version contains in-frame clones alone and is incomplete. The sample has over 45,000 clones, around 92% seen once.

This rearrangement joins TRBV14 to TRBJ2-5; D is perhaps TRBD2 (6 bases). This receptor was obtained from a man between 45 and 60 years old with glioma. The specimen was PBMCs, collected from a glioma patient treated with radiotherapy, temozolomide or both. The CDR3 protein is CASSLTTSSTQYF. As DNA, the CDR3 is TGTGCCAGCAGCCTTACGACTAGTTCGACCCAGTACTTC. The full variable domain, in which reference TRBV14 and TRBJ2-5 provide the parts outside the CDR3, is EAGVTQFPSHSVIEKGQTVTLRCDPISGHDNLYWYRRVMGKEIKFLLHFVKESKQDESGMPNNRFLAERTGGTYSTLKVQPAELEDSGVYFCASSLTTSSTQYFGPGTRLLVL.